This T cell receptor (beta chain) was identified in a study of cytomegalovirus exposure and HLA in healthy donors (dated by TCRdb to 2016 to 2017). With regard to the full study: In an earlier analysis of around 540 of the donors, 276 Gb of sequence data and 90 million to 120 million unique TCR beta sequences from about 190 million T cells were reported. The study was designed to test whether signatures of past pathogen exposure could be identified by cataloging public T cell receptors. HLA typing covered class I and class II loci at four-digit resolution. Genome-wide SNP genotypes for about 55% of the roughly 670 donors were used in a later genetic analysis, which treated that subset as a discovery cohort. In the later analysis, no new phenotypic data were used to find candidate immune exposures; instead, reliance was placed on TCR beta sequences and their occurrence across donors. Every repertoire in the discovery cohort had been generated on one and the same sequencing platform. Of the approximately 370 genotyped donors, roughly 80% were placed in the genetic ancestry cluster associated with self-reported Caucasian donors. Alongside the repertoire data, information on donor age, sex, ethnicity and CMV serostatus was compiled. High-throughput TCR immunosequencing, statistical association of individual TCRs with disease status, and machine learning were combined to predict cytomegalovirus infection status. Typing coverage differed by locus: A, B, C, DRB1 and DQB1 were typed in roughly 620-640 donors, DQA1 in around 500, DPA1 in around 600, and DPB1 in approximately 450. A separate validation cohort of 90 to 150 different subjects was used in addition to the roughly 700-subject first cohort. In an earlier analysis of roughly 600 of the donors, high-throughput TCR beta sequencing was used to judge whether each TCR beta V gene segment behaved as functional or pseudogenic. Roughly five DR-DQ haplotypes were treated as single units for association and clustering because of strong linkage in the cohort. Roughly 310 gigabases of sequencing data and approximately 84 million unique TCR sequences were included in an early release covering about 620 HLA-typed donors. Among roughly 400 genotyped donors of the cohort, an average of approximately 230,000 unique TCR beta nucleotide sequences were sequenced per donor, roughly 20% of them non-productive. Using immunosequencing, the study profiled T cell repertoires from approximately 700 subjects and related those repertoires to cytomegalovirus serostatus. A later analysis re-analyzed previously published TCR beta repertoires from 660 or so donors and added high-resolution HLA genotyping to study TCR occurrence patterns.

Library method: the immunoSEQ multiplex PCR assay. A mixture of 60 forward primers for TCR Vbeta segments and 13 reverse primers for TCR Jbeta segments was used in the multiplex PCR. A multiplex PCR assay on genomic DNA amplified the CDR3 region of rearranged TCR beta genes. The amplified TCR beta libraries were sequenced on the Illumina HiSeq System as 87-base-pair reads. The paper's data handling went like this. Across the 666 repertoires, a later analysis counted 78 million or so unique TCR beta chains, some 11 million of which were shared by at least two donors. A nearest-neighbor algorithm error-corrected the raw reads and collapsed the reads into unique sequences, merging closely related sequences to remove PCR and sequencing errors. Alignment of CDR3 sequences to IMGT reference sequences was used to assign V, D and J gene segments. For a sequence to be retained, a match of at least six nucleotides was required to both a V gene segment and a J gene segment. A rearrangement counted as productive if the CDR3 had no stop codons and remained in frame with V and J, and every other rearrangement counted as non-productive. CDR3 was defined according to IMGT convention as the region running from the second conserved V-encoded cysteine to the conserved J-encoded phenylalanine. The earlier analysis of about 610 of the donors excluded sequences that lacked an unambiguous match to a single V gene segment. An earlier analysis of a few hundred of the donors called V segments functional above 56.7% productive rearrangements and segregating when the between-donor standard deviation exceeded 5%. A statistical classification framework was developed to diagnose cytomegalovirus status using the catalog of TCR beta chain sequences. V and J gene assignment, in a later analysis, came from comparing TCR nucleotide sequences with IMGT/GENE-DB human TR gene sequences. The TCRdist pipeline was used in a later analysis to assign CDR3 sequences and most-parsimonious VDJ recombination scenarios. A later analysis defined each TCR beta chain by its CDR3 amino acid sequence plus V-gene family, and excluded reads lacking a unique V-gene family. In a later analysis, 550 to 650 highly shared, low-generation-probability nucleotide sequences were removed to address suspected cross-contamination and a sequencing artifact. A later analysis calculated a clonal expansion index for each public chain from normalized within-repertoire ranks of inferred template counts. A later analysis computed generation probabilities with a VDJ recombination model fitted to out-of-frame rearrangements, and checked the results against IGoR. In a later analysis, hypergeometric tests were used to score TCR-TCR, TCR-HLA and TCR-CMV co-occurrence, with a repertoire-size bias correction applied to TCR pairs. In a later analysis, false discovery rates were estimated by permuting HLA or CMV assignments 20 times. In a later analysis, co-occurring TCRs were grouped using DBSCAN, and TCRdist sequence similarity was added for clustering within HLA-allele-positive subsets. Co-occurrence clustering excluded repertoires with fewer than 30,000 or more than 120,000 public chains, plus five with anomalous nucleotide sharing. Imported from immuneACCESS, the table was reduced by TCRdb to in-frame sequences with V and J called. These copies leave out some clones; in studies compared against another copy, an unresolved V gene accounts for under half, and the cause of the remainder is not known. V and J calls and clone size come straight from that table; D and trimming were deduced from the DNA. This sample has 110,000 or so clones in its table, and almost 70% of those were observed once. Clones ranked in the top ten supply 3.2% of the sample.

This clone was seen a few times. This clone's antigen is unknown. Per-base qualities were not stored, and no clone one base away is much larger. The CDR3 runs 15 residues from the cysteine to the phenylalanine. Only CDR3 DNA is held: 45 bases, read in frame from base 1. The germline V end is reduced by 1 base and the J end by 7 bases; junction bases left unmatched: 5. CDR1 and CDR2 were assigned from the germline V gene as SGHAT and FQNNGV. The cohort comprised some 730 healthy bone marrow donors. At the time of sampling, all cohort members were nominally healthy, though unrecorded immune exposures were likely present. The donor was CMV seronegative and belonged to the group of 380 or so seronegative cohort members. A peripheral blood sample was provided by each donor, and peripheral blood mononuclear cells were used for TCR beta sequencing. The Qiagen DNeasy Blood Extraction Kit was used to extract genomic DNA from the blood cell samples.

Study-wide findings and limitations: A further reported finding was that TCR beta sequences accurately predicted the HLA-A and HLA-B alleles for most subjects in the first cohort. Cytomegalovirus status was reported to be diagnosed by the classifier with high specificity and sensitivity in both the original and validation cohorts. Correlated functional status among segregating V segments might be attributable to linkage disequilibrium, but an unknown experimental factor could not be ruled out. Several of the top co-occurrence clusters appeared to be linked to parvovirus B19, influenza, CMV and Epstein-Barr virus, according to a later analysis. Most TCR sequences were observed very rarely across donors, whereas some public TCRs were present in many individuals. A cluster of highly shared sequence variants was judged likely to be a technical artifact of the sequencing pipeline. The study gave a list of 150 to 200 TCR beta chains associated with cytomegalovirus. A later analysis found that HLA-associated TCR beta chains were more clonally expanded and had lower generation probabilities than equally common non-associated chains. A later analysis found that TCR association rates varied across HLA loci, with DRB1 alleles showing the most associated TCRs and HLA-C alleles the fewest. In vitro tests confirmed that a few of the cytomegalovirus-associated TCR beta chains recognize cytomegalovirus antigens. In an earlier analysis of around 500 of the donors, most TCR beta V segments appeared in productive rearrangements about 90% or about 30% of the time, broadly matching IMGT annotations. Some IMGT-functional V segments, including TRBV6-2 and TRBV6-3, could not be distinguished by the 87-base-pair reads and were therefore excluded. Because counts were too low, about 18 rarely observed V segments, including chromosome 9 orphons, were excluded from the earlier analysis of several hundred of the donors. This cohort had only TCR beta chains sequenced, and the lack of alpha or paired-chain data limited which features could be detected. HLA typing was unavailable for some donors at each locus, so association tests used only the typed subset. For the cohort, immune exposure information was limited to CMV serostatus. According to a later genetic analysis, donors in an Asian-associated ancestry cluster had fewer N-insertions in productive TCRs than the approximately 700-donor mean. Most CMV-associated TCR beta chains appeared to be HLA-restricted in a later analysis, and the HLA associations seemed to be driven largely by CMV exposure. When HLA alleles, especially DR and DQ, strongly co-occurred, attributing TCR associations to individual alleles was difficult. According to the authors, the approach could potentially be generalized to other disease states and immunological phenotypes. Roughly uniform sequencing depth across donors was assumed in presence/absence analyses, although this assumption may not hold. Specific HLA alleles were associated with some 15,000 TCR beta sequences at a false discovery rate of 0.05 in a later analysis. A later genetic analysis associated a missense DCLRE1C variant with V-gene and J-gene trimming of TCR beta chains, and an independent cohort replicated the association.

In this chain, TRBV11-2 is recombined with TRBJ1-4; 8 central bases correspond to TRBD1. The material sequenced was PBMCs. The origin of this receptor is a man under 40 in good health and CMV-seronegative. The CDR3 in this case is CASSLVSGGFEKLFF. The nucleotide sequence reads TGTGCCAGCAGCTTAGTATCAGGGGGCTTTGAAAAACTGTTTTTT.